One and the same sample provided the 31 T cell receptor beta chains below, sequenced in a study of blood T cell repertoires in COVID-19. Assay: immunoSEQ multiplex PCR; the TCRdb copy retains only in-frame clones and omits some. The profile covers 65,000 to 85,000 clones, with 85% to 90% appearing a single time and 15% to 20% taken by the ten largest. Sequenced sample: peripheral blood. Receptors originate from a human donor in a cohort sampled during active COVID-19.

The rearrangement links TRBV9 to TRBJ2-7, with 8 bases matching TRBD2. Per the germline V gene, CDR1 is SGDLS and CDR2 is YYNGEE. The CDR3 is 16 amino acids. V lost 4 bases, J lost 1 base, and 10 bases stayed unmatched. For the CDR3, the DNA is TGTGCCAGCAGCCCGCGGGGGGTAGCGGGGTCCTACGAGCAGTACTTC. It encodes CASSPRGVAGSYEQYF.

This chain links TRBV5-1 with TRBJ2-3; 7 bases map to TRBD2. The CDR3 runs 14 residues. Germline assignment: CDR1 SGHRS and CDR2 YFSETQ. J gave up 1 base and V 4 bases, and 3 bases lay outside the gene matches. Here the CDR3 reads CASSIAGGTDTQYF. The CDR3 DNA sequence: TGCGCCAGCAGCATTGCGGGGGGCACAGATACGCAGTATTTT.

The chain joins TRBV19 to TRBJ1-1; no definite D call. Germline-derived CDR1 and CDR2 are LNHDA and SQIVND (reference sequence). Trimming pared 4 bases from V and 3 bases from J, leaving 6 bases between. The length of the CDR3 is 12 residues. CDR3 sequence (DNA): TGTGCCAGTAGTAGGAGGGACACTGAAGCTTTCTTT. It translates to CASSRRDTEAFF.

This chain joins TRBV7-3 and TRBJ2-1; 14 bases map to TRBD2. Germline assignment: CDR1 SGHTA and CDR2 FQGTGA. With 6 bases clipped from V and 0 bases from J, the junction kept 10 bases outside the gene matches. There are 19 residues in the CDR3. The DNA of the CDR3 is TGTGCCAGCAGGACCCCTGGGACTAGCGGGAGCAGCTCCTACAATGAGCAGTTCTTC. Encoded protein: CASRTPGTSGSSSYNEQFF. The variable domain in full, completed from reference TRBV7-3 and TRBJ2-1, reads GAGVSQTPSNKVTEKGKYVELRCDPISGHTALYWYRQSLGQGPEFLIYFQGTGAADDSGLPNDRFFAVRPEGSVSTLKIQRTERGDSAVYLCASRTPGTSGSSSYNEQFFGPGTRLTVL.

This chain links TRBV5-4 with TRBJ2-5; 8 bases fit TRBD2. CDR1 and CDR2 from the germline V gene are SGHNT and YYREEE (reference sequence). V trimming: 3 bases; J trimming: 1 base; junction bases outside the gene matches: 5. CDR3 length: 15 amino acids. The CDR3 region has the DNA TGTGCCAGCAGCTCGGGGGGGGGACCCCAAGAGACCCAGTACTTC. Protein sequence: CASSSGGGPQETQYF.

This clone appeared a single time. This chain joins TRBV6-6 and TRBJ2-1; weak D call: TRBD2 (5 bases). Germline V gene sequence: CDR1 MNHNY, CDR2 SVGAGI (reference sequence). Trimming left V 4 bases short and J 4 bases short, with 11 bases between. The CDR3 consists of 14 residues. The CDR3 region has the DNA TGTGCCAGCAGTTCGAATAGCGAATACAATGAGCAGTTCTTC. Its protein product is CASSSNSEYNEQFF.

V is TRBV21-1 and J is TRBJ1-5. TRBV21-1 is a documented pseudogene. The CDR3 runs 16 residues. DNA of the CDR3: TGTGCCAGCAGCAAAGTATCGGTGGTTTGCAATCAGCCCCAGCATTTT. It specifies CASSKVSVVCNQPQHF.

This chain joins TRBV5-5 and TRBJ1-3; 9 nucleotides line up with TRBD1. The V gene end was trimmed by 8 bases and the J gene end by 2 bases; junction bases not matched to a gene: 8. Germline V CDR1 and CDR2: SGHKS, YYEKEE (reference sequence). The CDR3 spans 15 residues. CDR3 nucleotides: TGTGCCAGTAGGAGAGGGGACAGGGCTGGAAACACCATATATTTT. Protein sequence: CASRRGDRAGNTIYF.

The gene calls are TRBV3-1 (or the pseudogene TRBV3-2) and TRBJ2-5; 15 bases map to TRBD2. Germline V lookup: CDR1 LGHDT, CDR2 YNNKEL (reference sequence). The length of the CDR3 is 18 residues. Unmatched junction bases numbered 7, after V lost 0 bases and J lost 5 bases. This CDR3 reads CASSQDWTSGGAEETQYF. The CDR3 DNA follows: TGTGCCAGCAGCCAAGATTGGACTAGCGGGGGGGCGGAGGAGACCCAGTACTTC.

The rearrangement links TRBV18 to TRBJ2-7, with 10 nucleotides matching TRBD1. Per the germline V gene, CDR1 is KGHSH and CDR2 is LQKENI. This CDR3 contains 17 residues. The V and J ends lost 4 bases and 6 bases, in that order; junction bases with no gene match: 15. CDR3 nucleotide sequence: TGTGCCAGCTCACTGAGAACGCCGGGACAGGGGATGTCCGAGCAGTACTTC. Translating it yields CASSLRTPGQGMSEQYF. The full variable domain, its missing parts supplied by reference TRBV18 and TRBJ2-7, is NAGVMQNPRHLVRRRGQEARLRCSPMKGHSHVYWYRQLPEEGLKFMVYLQKENIIDESGMPKERFSAEFPKEGPSILRIQQVVRGDSAAYFCASSLRTPGQGMSEQYFGPGTRLTVT.

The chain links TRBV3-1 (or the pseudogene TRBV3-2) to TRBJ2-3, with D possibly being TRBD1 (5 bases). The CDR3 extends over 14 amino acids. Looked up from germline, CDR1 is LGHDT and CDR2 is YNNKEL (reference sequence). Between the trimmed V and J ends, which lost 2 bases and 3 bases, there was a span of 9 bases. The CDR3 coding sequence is TGTGCCAGCAGCCAAAGGCAGGGAACAGATACGCAGTATTTT. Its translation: CASSQRQGTDTQYF.

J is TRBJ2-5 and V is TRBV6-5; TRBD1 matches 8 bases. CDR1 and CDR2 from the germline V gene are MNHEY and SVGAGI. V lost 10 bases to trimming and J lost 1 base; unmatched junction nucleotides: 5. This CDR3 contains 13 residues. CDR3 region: CATGQGAQETQYF. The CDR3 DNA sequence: TGTGCCACCGGACAGGGTGCCCAAGAGACCCAGTACTTC.

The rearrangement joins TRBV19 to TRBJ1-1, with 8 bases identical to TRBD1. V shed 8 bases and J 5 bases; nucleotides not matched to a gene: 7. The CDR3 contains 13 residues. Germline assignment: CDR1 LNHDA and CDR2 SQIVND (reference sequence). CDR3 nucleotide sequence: TGTGCCAGTGTCTCCAGGGGGCTAACTGAAGCTTTCTTT. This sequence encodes CASVSRGLTEAFF.

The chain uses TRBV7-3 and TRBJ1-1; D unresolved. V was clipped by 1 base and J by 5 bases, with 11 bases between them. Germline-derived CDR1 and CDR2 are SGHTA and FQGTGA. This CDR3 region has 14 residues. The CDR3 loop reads CASSLSQDKTEAFF. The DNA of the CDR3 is TGTGCCAGCAGCTTAAGCCAGGATAAAACTGAAGCTTTCTTT.

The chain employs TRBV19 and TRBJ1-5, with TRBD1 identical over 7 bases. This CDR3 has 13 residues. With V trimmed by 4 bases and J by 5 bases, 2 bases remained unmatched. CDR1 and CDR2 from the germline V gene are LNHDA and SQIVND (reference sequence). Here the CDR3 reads CASSSDRDQPQHF. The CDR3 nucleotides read TGTGCCAGTAGTAGCGACAGGGATCAGCCCCAGCATTTT.

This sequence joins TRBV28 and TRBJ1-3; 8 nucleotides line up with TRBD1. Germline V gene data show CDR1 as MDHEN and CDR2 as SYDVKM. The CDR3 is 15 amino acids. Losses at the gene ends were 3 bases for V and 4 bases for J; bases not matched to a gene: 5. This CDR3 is CASSLTGAGGNTIYF. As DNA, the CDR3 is TGTGCCAGCAGTTTGACAGGGGCGGGGGGAAACACCATATATTTT.

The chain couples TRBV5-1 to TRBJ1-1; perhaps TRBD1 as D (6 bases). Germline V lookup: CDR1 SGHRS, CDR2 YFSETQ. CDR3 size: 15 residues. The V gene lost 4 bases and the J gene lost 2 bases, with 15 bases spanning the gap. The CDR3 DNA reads TGCGCCAGCAGCCTAACGGGGGGCAGAAACACTGAAGCTTTCTTT. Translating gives CASSLTGGRNTEAFF.

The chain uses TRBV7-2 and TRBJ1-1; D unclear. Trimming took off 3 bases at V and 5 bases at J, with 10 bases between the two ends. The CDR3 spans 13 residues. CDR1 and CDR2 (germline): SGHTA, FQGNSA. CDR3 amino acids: CASSFAGRTEAFF. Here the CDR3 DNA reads TGTGCCAGCAGCTTCGCCGGTCGGACTGAAGCTTTCTTT.

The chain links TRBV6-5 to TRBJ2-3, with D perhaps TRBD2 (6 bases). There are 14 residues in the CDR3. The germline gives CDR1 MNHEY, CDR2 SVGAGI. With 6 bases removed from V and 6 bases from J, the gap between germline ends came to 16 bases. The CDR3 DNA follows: TGTGCCAGCAGACGACCGGGACTCCCGGATACGCAGTATTTT. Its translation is CASRRPGLPDTQYF.

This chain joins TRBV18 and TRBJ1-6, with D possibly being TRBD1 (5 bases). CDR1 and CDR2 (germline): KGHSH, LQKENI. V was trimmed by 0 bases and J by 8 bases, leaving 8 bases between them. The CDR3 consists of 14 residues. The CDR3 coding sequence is TGTGCCAGCTCACCACCGCCAGGGCATTCACCCCTCCACTTT. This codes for CASSPPPGHSPLHF.

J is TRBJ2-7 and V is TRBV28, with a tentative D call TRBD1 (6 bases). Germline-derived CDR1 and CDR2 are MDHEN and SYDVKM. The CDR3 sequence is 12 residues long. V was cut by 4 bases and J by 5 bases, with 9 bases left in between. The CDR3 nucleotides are TGTGCCAGCAGTTCCTACAGGGACGAGCAGTACTTC. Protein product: CASSSYRDEQYF.

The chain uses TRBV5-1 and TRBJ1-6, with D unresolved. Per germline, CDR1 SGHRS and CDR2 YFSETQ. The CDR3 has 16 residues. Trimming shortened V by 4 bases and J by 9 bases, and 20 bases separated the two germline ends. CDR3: CASSPLQPRGGSPLHF. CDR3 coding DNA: TGCGCCAGCAGCCCCCTCCAGCCCCGGGGAGGTTCACCCCTCCACTTT.

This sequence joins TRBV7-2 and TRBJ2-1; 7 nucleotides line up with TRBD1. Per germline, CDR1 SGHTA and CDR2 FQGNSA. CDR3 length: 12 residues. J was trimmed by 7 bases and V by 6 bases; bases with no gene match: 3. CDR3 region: CASRTGLNEQFF. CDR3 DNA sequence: TGTGCCAGCAGGACAGGGCTTAATGAGCAGTTCTTC. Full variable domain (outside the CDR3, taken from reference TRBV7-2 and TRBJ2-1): GAGVSQSPSNKVTEKGKDVELRCDPISGHTALYWYRQSLGQGLEFLIYFQGNSAPDKSGLPSDRFSAERTGGSVSTLTIQRTQQEDSAVYLCASRTGLNEQFFGPGTRLTVL.

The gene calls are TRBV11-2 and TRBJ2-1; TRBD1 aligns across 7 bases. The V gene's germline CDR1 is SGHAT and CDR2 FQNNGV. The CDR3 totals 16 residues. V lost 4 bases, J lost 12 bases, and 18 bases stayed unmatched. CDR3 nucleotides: TGTGCCAGCAGCTCTCCCTTGGGACAGTGGGTTGAAGGGCAGTTCTTC. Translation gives CASSSPLGQWVEGQFF.

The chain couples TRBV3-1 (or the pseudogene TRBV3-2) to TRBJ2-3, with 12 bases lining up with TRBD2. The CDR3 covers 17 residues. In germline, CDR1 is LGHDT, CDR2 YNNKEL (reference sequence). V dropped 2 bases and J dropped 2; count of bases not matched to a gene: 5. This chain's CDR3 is CASSQKWTSGNTDTQYF. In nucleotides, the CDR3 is TGTGCCAGCAGCCAAAAATGGACTAGCGGGAACACAGATACGCAGTATTTT.

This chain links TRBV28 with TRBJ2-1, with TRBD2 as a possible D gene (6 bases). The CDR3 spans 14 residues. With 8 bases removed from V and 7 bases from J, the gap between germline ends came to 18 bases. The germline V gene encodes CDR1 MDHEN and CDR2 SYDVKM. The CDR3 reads CASAVPGVGNEQFF. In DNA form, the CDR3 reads TGTGCCAGCGCCGTACCGGGAGTAGGAAATGAGCAGTTCTTC.

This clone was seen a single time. CDR3 protein: CATQLATWGGTEAFF. Here the CDR3 DNA reads TGTGCCACCCAACTCGCCACCTGGGGGGGTACTGAAGCTTTCTTT. V and J are TRBV28 and TRBJ1-1, with a weak D call TRBD1 (5 bases). Germline V CDR1 and CDR2: MDHEN, SYDVKM. The CDR3 spans 15 residues. V was cut by 10 bases and J by 5 bases, with 23 bases left in between.

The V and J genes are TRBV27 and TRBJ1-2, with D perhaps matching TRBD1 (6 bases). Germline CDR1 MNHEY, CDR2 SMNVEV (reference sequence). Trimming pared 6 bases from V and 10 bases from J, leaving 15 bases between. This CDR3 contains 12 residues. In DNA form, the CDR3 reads TGTGCCAGCAGGTTAATACAGGGCCCCTACACCTTC. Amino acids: CASRLIQGPYTF.

As DNA, the CDR3 is TGTGCCAGCAGCTTAAGTTCCGCGGTAGAAAAACTGTTTTTT. Translated: CASSLSSAVEKLFF. The V gene is TRBV7-2, the J gene TRBJ1-4; D unresolved. Trimming took off 2 bases at V and 8 bases at J, with 12 bases between the two ends. This CDR3 contains 14 residues. Germline-derived CDR1 and CDR2 are SGHTA and FQGNSA.

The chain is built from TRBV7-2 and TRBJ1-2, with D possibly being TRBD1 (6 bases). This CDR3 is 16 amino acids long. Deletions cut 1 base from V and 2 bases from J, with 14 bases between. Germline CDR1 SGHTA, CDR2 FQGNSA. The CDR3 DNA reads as TGTGCCAGCAGCTTAGTTTCGGGACAAGGGAACTATGGCTACACCTTC. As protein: CASSLVSGQGNYGYTF.

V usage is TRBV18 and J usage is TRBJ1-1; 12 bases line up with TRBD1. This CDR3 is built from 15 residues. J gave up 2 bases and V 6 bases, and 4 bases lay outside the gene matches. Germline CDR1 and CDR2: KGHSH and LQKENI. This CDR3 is CASSTGQGANTEAFF. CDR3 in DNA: TGTGCCAGCTCCACGGGACAGGGGGCAAACACTGAAGCTTTCTTT.